This is a list of T cell receptor beta chains from one sample in a study of T cell changes during pregnancy in multiple sclerosis. Some clones are missing from TCRdb's copy, which holds only in-frame ones; the method was immunoSEQ multiplex PCR. This sample yields about 35,000 clones, of which roughly nine tenths are seen a single time; 0.75% to 0.9% belongs to the top ten. The specimen comprised CD4+ T cells from peripheral blood mononuclear cells, sampled after pregnancy. Receptors were obtained from a female donor in good health, enrolled as a control in a pregnancy study. CDR3s include the opening cysteine and the closing phenylalanine or tryptophan. D genes are given only for firm matches. For some rows the clone size is stated as once, few or many, or as a class when expanded; others skip it.

J gene,V gene,D gene,clone size,CDR3 protein,CDR3 DNA
TRBJ2-3,TRBV14,TRBD2,NA,CASSSWTSVTDTQYF,TGTGCCAGCAGCTCTTGGACTAGCGTAACAGATACGCAGTATTTT
TRBJ1-2,TRBV6-1,NA,few,CASSGYRVGYTF,TGTGCCAGCAGTGGATACAGGGTTGGCTACACCTTC
TRBJ2-7,TRBV6-5,TRBD1,NA,CASSYLGQGRYEQYF,TGTGCCAGCAGTTACCTGGGACAGGGAAGGTACGAGCAGTACTTC
TRBJ2-3,TRBV7-2,NA,once,CASTIGVDTQYF,TGTGCCAGCACCATAGGGGTAGATACGCAGTATTTT
TRBJ2-1,TRBV28,NA,NA,CASSPGGLAPYNEQFF,TGTGCCAGCAGTCCCGGGGGATTAGCGCCCTACAATGAGCAGTTCTTC
TRBJ2-1,TRBV2,TRBD1,few,CASNTQGSTYNEQFF,TGTGCCAGCAATACACAGGGGAGCACCTACAATGAGCAGTTCTTC
TRBJ1-6,TRBV7-9,NA,NA,CASSLELPLHF,TGTGCCAGCAGCTTGGAGCTACCCCTCCACTTT
TRBJ2-7,TRBV6-5,NA,once,CASSLGGLASYEQYF,TGTGCCAGCAGTTTAGGCGGCCTCGCTTCCTACGAGCAGTACTTC
TRBJ2-1,TRBV2,TRBD2,NA,CASLGLADPQQFF,TGTGCCAGCCTAGGACTAGCGGACCCGCAGCAGTTCTTC
TRBJ1-4,TRBV7-2,TRBD1,NA,CASSSPGQGDEKLFF,TGTGCCAGCAGCTCACCGGGACAGGGAGATGAAAAACTGTTTTTT
TRBJ2-1,TRBV10-3,NA,NA,CAISGVLNQRQAYNEQFF,TGTGCCATCAGCGGAGTCCTAAATCAGCGGCAAGCCTACAATGAGCAGTTCTTC
TRBJ2-7,TRBV4-2,NA,NA,CASSQVGAIGTYEQYF,TGTGCCAGCAGCCAAGTAGGGGCGATAGGGACCTACGAGCAGTACTTC
TRBJ2-1,TRBV5-1,TRBD1,NA,CASSVGQGAWSSYNEQFF,TGCGCCAGCAGCGTTGGGCAGGGGGCCTGGAGCTCCTACAATGAGCAGTTCTTC
TRBJ1-6,TRBV7-9,TRBD1,NA,CASSMGQGIGSPLHF,TGTGCCAGCAGCATGGGACAGGGAATAGGGTCACCCCTCCACTTT
TRBJ2-1,TRBV11-1,TRBD2,NA,CASSKQLAGGLGEQFF,TGTGCCAGCAGCAAACAACTAGCGGGAGGGCTCGGTGAGCAGTTCTTC
TRBJ1-4,TRBV5-1,TRBD1,NA,CASSPEGQGKGRNEKLFF,TGCGCCAGCAGCCCGGAAGGACAGGGTAAAGGGCGGAATGAAAAACTGTTTTTT
TRBJ1-2,TRBV30,NA,NA,CAWATGNYGYTF,TGTGCCTGGGCAACAGGGAACTATGGCTACACCTTC